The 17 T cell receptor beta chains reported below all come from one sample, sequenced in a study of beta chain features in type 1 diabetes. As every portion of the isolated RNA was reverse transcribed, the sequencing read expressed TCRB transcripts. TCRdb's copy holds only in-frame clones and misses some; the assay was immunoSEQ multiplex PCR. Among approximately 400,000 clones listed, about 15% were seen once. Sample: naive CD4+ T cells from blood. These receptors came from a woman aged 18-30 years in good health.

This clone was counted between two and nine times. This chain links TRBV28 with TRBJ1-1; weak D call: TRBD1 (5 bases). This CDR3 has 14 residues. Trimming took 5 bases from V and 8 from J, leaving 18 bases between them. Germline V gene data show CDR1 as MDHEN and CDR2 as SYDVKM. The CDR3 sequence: CASSPPVLAGEAFF. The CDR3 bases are TGTGCCAGCAGTCCACCCGTATTGGCAGGGGAAGCTTTCTTT.

The CDR3 spells CASSEVPYEQYF. In nucleotides, the CDR3 is TGTGCCAGCTCCGAGGTCCCCTACGAGCAGTACTTC. The V and J genes are TRBV28 and TRBJ2-7; no reliable D call. Trimming shortened V by 8 bases and J by 2 bases, and 10 bases separated the two germline ends. CDR1 is MDHEN and CDR2 is SYDVKM in the germline V gene. The CDR3 extends over 12 amino acids.

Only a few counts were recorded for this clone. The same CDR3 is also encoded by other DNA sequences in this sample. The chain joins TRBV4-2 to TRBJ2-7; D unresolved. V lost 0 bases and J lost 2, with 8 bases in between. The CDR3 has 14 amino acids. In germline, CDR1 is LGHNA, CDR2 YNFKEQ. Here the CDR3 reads CASSQERLAYEQYF. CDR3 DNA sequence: TGTGCCAGCAGCCAAGAGCGGCTAGCCTACGAGCAGTACTTC.

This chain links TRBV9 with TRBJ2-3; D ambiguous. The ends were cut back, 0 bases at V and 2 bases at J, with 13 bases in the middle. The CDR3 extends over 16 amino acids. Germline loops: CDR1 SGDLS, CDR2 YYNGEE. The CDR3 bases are TGTGCCAGCAGCGTAGAAAGCGTCTTATCCACAGATACGCAGTATTTT. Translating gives CASSVESVLSTDTQYF.

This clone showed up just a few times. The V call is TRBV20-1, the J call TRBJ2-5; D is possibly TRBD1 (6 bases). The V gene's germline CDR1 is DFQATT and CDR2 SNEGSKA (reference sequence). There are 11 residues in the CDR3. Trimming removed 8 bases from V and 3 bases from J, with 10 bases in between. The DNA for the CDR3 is TGCAGTCGGGGACACAAAGAGACCCAGTACTTC. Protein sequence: CSRGHKETQYF.

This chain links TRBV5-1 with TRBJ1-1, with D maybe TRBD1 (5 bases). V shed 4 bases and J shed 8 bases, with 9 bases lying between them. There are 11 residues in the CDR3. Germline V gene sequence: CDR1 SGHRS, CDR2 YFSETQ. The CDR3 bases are TGCGCCAGCAGCCATCCAGGGGAAGCTTTCTTT. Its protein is CASSHPGEAFF.

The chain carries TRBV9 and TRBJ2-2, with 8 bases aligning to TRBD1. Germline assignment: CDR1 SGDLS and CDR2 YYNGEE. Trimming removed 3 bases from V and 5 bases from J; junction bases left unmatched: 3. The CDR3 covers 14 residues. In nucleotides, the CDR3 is TGTGCCAGCAGCGGGACAGGGTATACCGGGGAGCTGTTTTTT. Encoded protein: CASSGTGYTGELFF.

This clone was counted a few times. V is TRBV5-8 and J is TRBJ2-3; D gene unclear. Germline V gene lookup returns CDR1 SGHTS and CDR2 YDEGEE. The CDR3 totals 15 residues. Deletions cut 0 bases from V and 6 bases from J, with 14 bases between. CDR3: CASSLASYPLDTQYF. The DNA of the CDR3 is TGTGCCAGCAGCTTGGCCAGTTACCCTCTGGATACGCAGTATTTT.

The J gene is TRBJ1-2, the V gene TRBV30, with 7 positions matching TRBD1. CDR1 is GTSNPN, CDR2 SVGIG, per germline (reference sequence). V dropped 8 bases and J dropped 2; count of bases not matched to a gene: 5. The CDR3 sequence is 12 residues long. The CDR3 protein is CAERGPNYGYTF. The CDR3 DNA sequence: TGTGCCGAAAGGGGGCCAAACTATGGCTACACCTTC.

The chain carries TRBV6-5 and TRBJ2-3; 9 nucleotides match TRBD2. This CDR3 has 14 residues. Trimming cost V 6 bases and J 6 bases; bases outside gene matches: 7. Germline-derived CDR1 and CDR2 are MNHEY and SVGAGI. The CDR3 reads CASRYSGSLDTQYF. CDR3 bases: TGTGCCAGCAGATATAGCGGGAGTTTGGATACGCAGTATTTT.

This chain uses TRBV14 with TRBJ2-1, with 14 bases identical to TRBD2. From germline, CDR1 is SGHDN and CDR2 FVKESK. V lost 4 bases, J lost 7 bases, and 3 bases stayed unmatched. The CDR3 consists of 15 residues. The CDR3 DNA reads TGTGCCAGCAGCCTCGGGACTAGCGGGAGTAATGAGCAGTTCTTC. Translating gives CASSLGTSGSNEQFF. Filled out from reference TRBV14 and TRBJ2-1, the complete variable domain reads EAGVTQFPSHSVIEKGQTVTLRCDPISGHDNLYWYRRVMGKEIKFLLHFVKESKQDESGMPNNRFLAERTGGTYSTLKVQPAELEDSGVYFCASSLGTSGSNEQFFGPGTRLTVL.

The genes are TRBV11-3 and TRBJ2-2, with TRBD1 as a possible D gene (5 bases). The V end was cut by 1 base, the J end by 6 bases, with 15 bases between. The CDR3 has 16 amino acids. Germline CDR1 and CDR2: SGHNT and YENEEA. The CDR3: CASSLARQGWAGELFF. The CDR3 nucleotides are TGTGCCAGCAGCTTAGCTCGCCAGGGTTGGGCCGGGGAGCTGTTTTTT.

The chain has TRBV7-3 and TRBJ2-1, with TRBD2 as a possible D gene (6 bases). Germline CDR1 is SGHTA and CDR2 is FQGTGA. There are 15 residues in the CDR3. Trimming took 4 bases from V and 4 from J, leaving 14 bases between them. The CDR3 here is CASSSGGRSYNEQFF. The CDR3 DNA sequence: TGTGCCAGCAGCTCGGGTGGGAGGTCGTACAATGAGCAGTTCTTC.

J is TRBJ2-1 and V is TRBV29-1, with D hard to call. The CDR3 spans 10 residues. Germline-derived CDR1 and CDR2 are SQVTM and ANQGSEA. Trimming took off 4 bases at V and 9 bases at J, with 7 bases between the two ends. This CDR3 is CSVVRIEQFF. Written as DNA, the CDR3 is TGCAGCGTTGTGAGGATTGAGCAGTTCTTC.

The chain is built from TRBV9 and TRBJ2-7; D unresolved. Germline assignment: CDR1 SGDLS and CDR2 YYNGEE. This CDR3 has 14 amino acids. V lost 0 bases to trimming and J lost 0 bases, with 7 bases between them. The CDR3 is CASSVALLSYEQYF. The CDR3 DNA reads TGTGCCAGCAGCGTAGCTCTCCTCTCCTACGAGCAGTACTTC.

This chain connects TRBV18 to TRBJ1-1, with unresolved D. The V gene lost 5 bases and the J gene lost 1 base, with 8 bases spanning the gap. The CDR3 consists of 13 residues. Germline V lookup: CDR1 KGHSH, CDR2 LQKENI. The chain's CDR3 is CASSDSQNTEAFF. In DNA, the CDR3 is TGTGCCAGCTCAGATTCACAGAACACTGAAGCTTTCTTT.

CDR3 amino acids: CASSPRQRETQYF. The DNA for the CDR3 is TGTGCCAGCTCACCTCGACAGAGAGAGACCCAGTACTTC. The rearrangement joins TRBV18 to TRBJ2-5; perhaps TRBD1 as D (5 bases). The germline V gene encodes CDR1 KGHSH and CDR2 LQKENI. V lost 3 bases and J 4 bases, leaving 9 bases between the germline ends. The CDR3 has 13 amino acids.